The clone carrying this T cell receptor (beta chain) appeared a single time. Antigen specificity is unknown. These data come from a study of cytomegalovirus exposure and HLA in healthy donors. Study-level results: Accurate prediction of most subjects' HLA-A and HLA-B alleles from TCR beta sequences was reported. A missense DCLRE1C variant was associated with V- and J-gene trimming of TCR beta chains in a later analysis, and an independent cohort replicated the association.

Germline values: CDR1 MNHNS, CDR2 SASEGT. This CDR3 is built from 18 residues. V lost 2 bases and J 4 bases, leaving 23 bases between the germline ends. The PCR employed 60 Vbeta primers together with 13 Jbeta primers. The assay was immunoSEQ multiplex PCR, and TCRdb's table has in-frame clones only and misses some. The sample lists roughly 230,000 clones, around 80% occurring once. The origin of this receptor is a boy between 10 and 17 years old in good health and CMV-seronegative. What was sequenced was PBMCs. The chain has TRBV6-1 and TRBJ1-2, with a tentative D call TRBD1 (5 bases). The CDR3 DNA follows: TGTGCCAGCAGTGAATCTAAGGGGAATACTCGCCCTGGCTATGGCTACACCTTC. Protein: CASSESKGNTRPGYGYTF.